The 10 T cell receptor beta chains below come from one sample, sequenced in a study of shared clonotypes between healthy human individuals. The method was immunoSEQ multiplex PCR; TCRdb's version includes in-frame clones alone and lacks a portion of them. The sample has 490,000 or so clones, around 79% seen once; the top ten hold over 9.5%. The source material was PBMCs. Receptor source: a middle-aged woman in good health. Some clones in this sample may be carry-over from other donors' samples.

This clone appeared once. The rearrangement links TRBV23-1 to TRBJ1-2; 9 bases agree with TRBD1. TRBV23-1 is an open reading frame, and its role is uncertain. After removal of 2 bases from V and 2 bases from J, the junction contained 9 bases not matched to a gene. This CDR3 has 17 amino acids. Here the CDR3 reads CASSQLAPDRGNYGYTF. CDR3 bases: TGCGCCAGCAGTCAACTCGCGCCGGACAGGGGAAACTATGGCTACACCTTC.

The gene calls are TRBV18 and TRBJ2-2; D call uncertain. The germline V and J ends were trimmed by 4 bases and 0 bases, with 9 bases remaining between them. Germline CDR1 reads KGHSH; CDR2 reads LQKENI. The CDR3 runs 15 residues. CDR3 loop: CASSRATSNTGELFF. CDR3 nucleotide sequence: TGTGCCAGCTCACGCGCCACCTCGAACACCGGGGAGCTGTTTTTT.

This rearrangement joins TRBV6-4 to TRBJ1-2, with D unresolved. With 5 bases removed from V and 4 bases from J, the gap between germline ends came to 17 bases. CDR3 length: 15 residues. CDR1 and CDR2 (germline): MRHNA, SNTAGT. CDR3 in DNA: TGTGCCAGCAGTTTACAGCTCACCCCTCTCTATGGCTACACCTTC. It encodes CASSLQLTPLYGYTF.

This chain uses TRBV4-1 with TRBJ1-1; D is ambiguous. The CDR3 covers 15 residues. CDR1 is MGHRA, CDR2 YSYEKL, per germline. Between the trimmed V and J ends, which lost 1 base and 1 base, there was a span of 10 bases. CDR3 region: CASSQVGSGNTEAFF. The DNA for the CDR3 is TGCGCCAGCAGCCAAGTGGGGTCGGGGAACACTGAAGCTTTCTTT.

This clone was seen more than once but under ten times. CDR3 coding DNA: TGTGCCAGCAGTACGCGGGGCTACGAGCAGTACTTC. Protein product: CASSTRGYEQYF. The chain employs TRBV28 and TRBJ2-7; a weak D match, TRBD2 (6 bases). Trimming took off 5 bases at V and 3 bases at J, with 8 bases between the two ends. The germline CDR1 and CDR2 sequences are MDHEN and SYDVKM. This CDR3 region has 12 residues.

The CDR3, as DNA: TGTGCCAGCCGCTCGGGACAGGGGTTAGACGAGCAGTACTTC. This encodes CASRSGQGLDEQYF. The gene calls are TRBV6-7 and TRBJ2-7; 10 bases match TRBD1. TRBV6-7 is designated an ORF whose function remains uncertain. The CDR3 covers 14 residues. The junction had 9 bases not matched to a gene; V was cut back by 8 bases and J by 5 bases.

This chain joins TRBV7-2 and TRBJ2-7; 9 bases align to TRBD2. This CDR3 is 15 amino acids long. The germline CDR1 and CDR2 sequences are SGHTA and FQGNSA. Trimming at V came to 1 base and at J to 3 bases, leaving 4 bases not matched to a gene. The CDR3 is CASSLGLAGDYEQYF. The CDR3 nucleotides are TGTGCCAGCAGCTTAGGGTTAGCGGGAGACTACGAGCAGTACTTC.

V usage is TRBV18 and J usage is TRBJ2-7; the D gene is possibly TRBD2 (6 bases). The V gene's germline CDR1 is KGHSH and CDR2 LQKENI. V lost 1 base and J 10 bases, leaving 23 bases between the germline ends. CDR3 size: 16 residues. In DNA form, the CDR3 reads TGTGCCAGCTCACCACTGTTAGGGGAGGACCTACGAGACCAGTACTTC. Its protein product is CASSPLLGEDLRDQYF.

This chain joins TRBV7-3 and TRBJ2-5; 11 bases map to TRBD2. This CDR3 is 15 amino acids long. V lost 2 bases and J lost 1; bases outside the gene matches: 0. CDR1 and CDR2 (germline): SGHTA, FQGTGA. The chain's CDR3 is CASSLLAGGQETQYF. The CDR3 DNA is TGTGCCAGCAGCTTACTAGCGGGAGGCCAAGAGACCCAGTACTTC.

V gene TRBV19 combines with J gene TRBJ2-3; D not certain. Deletions cut 7 bases from V and 3 bases from J, with 8 bases between. CDR1 and CDR2 (germline): LNHDA, SQIVND (reference sequence). The CDR3 is 12 amino acids. The CDR3 DNA reads as TGTGCCAGTATGGGCCGTACAGATACGCAGTATTTT. It codes for CASMGRTDTQYF.